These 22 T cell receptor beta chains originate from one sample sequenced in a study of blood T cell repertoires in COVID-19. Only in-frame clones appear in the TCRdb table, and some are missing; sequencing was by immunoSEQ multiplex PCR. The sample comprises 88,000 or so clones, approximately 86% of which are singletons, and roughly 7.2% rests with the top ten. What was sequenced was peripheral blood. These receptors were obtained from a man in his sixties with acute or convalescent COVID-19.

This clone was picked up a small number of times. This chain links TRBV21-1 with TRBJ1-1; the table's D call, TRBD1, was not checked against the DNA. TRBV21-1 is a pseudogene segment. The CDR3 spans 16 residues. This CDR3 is CASSSLRQTSSTEAFF. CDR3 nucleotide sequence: TGTGCCAGCAGCAGTTTACGACAGACTTCTTCCACTGAAGCTTTCTTT.

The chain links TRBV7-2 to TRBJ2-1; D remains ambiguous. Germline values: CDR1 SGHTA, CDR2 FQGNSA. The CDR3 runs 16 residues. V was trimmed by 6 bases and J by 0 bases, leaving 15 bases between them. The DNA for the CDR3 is TGTGCCAGCAGACCGCACATGGGCAGCTCCTACAATGAGCAGTTCTTC. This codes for CASRPHMGSSYNEQFF.

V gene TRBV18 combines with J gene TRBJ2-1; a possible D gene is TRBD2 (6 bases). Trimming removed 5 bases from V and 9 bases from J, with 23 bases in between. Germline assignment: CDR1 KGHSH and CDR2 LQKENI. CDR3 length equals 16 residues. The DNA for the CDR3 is TGTGCCAGCTCATCCCAGTTGGGCGGGGTAGGCGGTGAGCAGTTCTTC. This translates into CASSSQLGGVGGEQFF.

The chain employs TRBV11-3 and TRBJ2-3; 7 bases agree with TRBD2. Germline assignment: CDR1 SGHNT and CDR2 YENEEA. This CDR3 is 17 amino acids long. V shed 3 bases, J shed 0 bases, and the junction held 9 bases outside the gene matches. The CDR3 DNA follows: TGTGCCAGCAGCTTGGGCACACGGGGGGTGAGCACAGATACGCAGTATTTT. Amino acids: CASSLGTRGVSTDTQYF.

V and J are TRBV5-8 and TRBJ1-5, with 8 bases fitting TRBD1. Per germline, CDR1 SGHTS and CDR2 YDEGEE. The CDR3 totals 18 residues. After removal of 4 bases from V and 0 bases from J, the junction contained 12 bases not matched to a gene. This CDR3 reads CASSQMDRAFNSNQPQHF. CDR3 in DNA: TGTGCCAGCAGCCAGATGGACAGGGCCTTTAATAGCAATCAGCCCCAGCATTTT. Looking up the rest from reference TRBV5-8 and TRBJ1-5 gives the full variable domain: EAGVTQSPTHLIKTRGQQATLRCSPISGHTSVYWYQQALGLGLQFLLWYDEGEERNRGNFPPRFSGRQFPNYSSELNVNALELEDSALYLCASSQMDRAFNSNQPQHFGDGTRLSIL.

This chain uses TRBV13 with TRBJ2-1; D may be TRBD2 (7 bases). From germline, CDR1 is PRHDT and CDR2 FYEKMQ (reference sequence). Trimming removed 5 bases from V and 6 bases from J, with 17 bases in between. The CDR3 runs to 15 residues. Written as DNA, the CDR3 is TGTGCCAGCAGCCGGCCAGGGGAGGGAGCCAATGAGCAGTTCTTC. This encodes CASSRPGEGANEQFF.

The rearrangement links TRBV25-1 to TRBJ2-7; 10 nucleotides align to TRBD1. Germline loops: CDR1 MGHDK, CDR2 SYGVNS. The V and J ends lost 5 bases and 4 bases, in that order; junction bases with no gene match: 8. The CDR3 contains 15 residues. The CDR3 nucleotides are TGTGCCAGCAGTCCCCACCCGGACAGGGGGTACGAGCAGTACTTC. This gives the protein CASSPHPDRGYEQYF.

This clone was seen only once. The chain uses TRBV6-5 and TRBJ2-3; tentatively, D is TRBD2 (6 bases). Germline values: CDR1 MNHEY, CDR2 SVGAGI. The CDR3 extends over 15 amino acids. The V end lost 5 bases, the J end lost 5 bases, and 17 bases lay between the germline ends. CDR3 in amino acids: CASSIAPGSGDTQYF. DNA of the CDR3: TGTGCCAGCAGTATAGCGCCCGGGAGCGGAGATACGCAGTATTTT.

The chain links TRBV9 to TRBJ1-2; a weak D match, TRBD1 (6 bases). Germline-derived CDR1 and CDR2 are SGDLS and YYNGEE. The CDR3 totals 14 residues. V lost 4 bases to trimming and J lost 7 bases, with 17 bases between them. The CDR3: CASSPSSRGPGYTF. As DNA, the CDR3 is TGTGCCAGCAGCCCATCCTCCAGGGGACCTGGCTACACCTTC. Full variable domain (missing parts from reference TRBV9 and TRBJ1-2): DSGVTQTPKHLITATGQRVTLRCSPRSGDLSVYWYQQSLDQGLQFLIQYYNGEERAKGNILERFSAQQFPDLHSELNLSSLELGDSALYFCASSPSSRGPGYTFGSGTRLTVV.

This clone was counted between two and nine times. The CDR3 loop is CASSVERWRANEQFF. The CDR3 nucleotides read TGTGCCAGCAGCGTAGAAAGGTGGAGGGCCAATGAGCAGTTCTTC. The gene calls are TRBV9 and TRBJ2-1, with D possibly being TRBD2 (6 bases). The CDR3 is 15 residues long. V lost 0 bases, J lost 6 bases, and 13 bases lay in between. In germline, CDR1 is SGDLS, CDR2 YYNGEE.

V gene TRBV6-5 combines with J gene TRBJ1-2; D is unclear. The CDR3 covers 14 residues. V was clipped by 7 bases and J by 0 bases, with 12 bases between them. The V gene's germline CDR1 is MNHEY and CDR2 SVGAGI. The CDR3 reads CASTLDSPNYGYTF. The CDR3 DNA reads TGTGCCAGCACCCTAGACTCCCCTAACTATGGCTACACCTTC.

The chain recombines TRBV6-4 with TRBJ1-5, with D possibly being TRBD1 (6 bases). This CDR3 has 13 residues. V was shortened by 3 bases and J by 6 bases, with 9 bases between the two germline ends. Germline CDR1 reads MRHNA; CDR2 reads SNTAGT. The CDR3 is CASSETRGQPQHF. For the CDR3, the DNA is TGTGCCAGCAGTGAGACCAGGGGTCAGCCCCAGCATTTT.

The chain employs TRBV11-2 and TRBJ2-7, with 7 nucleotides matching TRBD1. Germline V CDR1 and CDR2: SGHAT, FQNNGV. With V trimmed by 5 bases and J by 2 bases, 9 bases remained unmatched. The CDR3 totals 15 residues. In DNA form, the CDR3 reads TGTGCCAGCAGCCATACAGGGGAACCCCCCTACGAGCAGTACTTC. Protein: CASSHTGEPPYEQYF.

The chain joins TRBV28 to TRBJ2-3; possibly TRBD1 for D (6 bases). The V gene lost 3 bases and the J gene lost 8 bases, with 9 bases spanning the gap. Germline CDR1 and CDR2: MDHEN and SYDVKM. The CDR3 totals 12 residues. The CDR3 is CASSFRGGTQYF. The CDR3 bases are TGTGCCAGCAGTTTTCGAGGGGGTACGCAGTATTTT.

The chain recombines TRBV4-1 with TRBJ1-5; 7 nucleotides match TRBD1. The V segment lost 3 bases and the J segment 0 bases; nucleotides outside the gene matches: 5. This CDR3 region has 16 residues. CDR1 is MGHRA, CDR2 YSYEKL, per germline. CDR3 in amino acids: CASSQSPGGSNQPQHF. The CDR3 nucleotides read TGCGCCAGCAGCCAGTCTCCAGGGGGTAGCAATCAGCCCCAGCATTTT.

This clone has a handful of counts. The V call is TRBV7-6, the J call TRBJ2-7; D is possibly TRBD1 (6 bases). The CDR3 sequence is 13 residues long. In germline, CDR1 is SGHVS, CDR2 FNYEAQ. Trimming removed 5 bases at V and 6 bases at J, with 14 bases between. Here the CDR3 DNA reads TGTGCCAGCAGCCCGTACCTCAGGGGCGAGCAGTACTTC. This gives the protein CASSPYLRGEQYF.

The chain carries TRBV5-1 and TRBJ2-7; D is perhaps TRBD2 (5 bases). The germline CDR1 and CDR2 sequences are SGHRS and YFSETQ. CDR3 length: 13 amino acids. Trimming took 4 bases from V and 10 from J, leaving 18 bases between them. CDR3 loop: CASSAQDFVDQYF. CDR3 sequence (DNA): TGCGCCAGCAGCGCCCAGGACTTTGTTGATCAGTACTTC.

The CDR3 loop is CASSQDMAGGPTDTQYF. DNA of the CDR3: TGTGCCAGCAGCCAAGATATGGCGGGGGGCCCCACAGATACGCAGTATTTT. The rearrangement uses TRBV3-1 (or the pseudogene TRBV3-2) and TRBJ2-3; the match to TRBD2 covers 8 bases. V gave up 0 bases and J gave up 2 bases; unmatched junction bases: 7. CDR1 and CDR2 from the germline V gene are LGHDT and YNNKEL (reference sequence). The CDR3 runs to 17 residues.

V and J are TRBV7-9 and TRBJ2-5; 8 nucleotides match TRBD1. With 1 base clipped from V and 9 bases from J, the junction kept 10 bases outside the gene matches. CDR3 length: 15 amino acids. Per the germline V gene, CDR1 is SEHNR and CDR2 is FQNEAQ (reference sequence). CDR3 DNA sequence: TGTGCCAGCAGCTTAGGTGTCCGGACAGGGACTGCCCAGTACTTC. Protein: CASSLGVRTGTAQYF.

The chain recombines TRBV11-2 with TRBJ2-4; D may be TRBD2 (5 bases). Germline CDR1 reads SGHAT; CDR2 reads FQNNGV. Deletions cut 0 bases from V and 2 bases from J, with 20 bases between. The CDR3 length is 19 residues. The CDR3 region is CASSLEGSGGLLSKNIQYF. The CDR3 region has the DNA TGTGCCAGCAGCTTAGAAGGGTCCGGAGGACTTCTATCCAAAAACATTCAGTACTTC.

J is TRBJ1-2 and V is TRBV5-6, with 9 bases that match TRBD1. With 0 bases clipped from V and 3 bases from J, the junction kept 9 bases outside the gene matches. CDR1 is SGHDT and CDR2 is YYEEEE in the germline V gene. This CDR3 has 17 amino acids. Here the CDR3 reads CASSLVTTGGVYYGYTF. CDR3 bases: TGTGCCAGCAGCTTGGTTACGACAGGGGGTGTCTACTATGGCTACACCTTC.

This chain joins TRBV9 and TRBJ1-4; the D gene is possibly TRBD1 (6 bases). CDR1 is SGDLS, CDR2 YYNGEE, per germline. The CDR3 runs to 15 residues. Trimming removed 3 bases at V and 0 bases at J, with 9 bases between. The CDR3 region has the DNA TGTGCCAGCAGCGAAGGACAGCCAACTAATGAAAAACTGTTTTTT. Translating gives CASSEGQPTNEKLFF.